This T cell receptor (beta chain) emerged from a study of PD-1 blockade in classical Hodgkin lymphoma (dated by TCRdb to about 2020). Study-wide context: Nivolumab dosing was 3 mg/kg intravenously every 2 weeks, continuing until either disease progression or unacceptable toxicity. The study used CyTOF and TCR beta sequencing to define a peripheral blood immune signature of response to PD-1 blockade in classical Hodgkin lymphoma.

Genomic DNA was extracted with the Qiagen DNeasy kit from unsorted PBMCs and from negatively selected CD4+ and CD8+ fractions. TCR beta CDR3 regions were subjected to amplification by immunoSEQ multiplex PCR with primers that anneal to V and J segments. A synthetic immune receptor repertoire was used to minimize amplification bias, and remaining bias was computationally removed after sequencing. The original methods were these. Custom Python scripts were used to quantify repertoire diversity as the Shannon entropy index. Unsorted, CD4+ and CD8+ repertoires were analyzed separately, except for combined analyses in which CD4+ and CD8+ sequences were merged in silico. Clonal expansion was defined as a frequency increase of at least 2-fold after treatment compared with C1D1, and clones undetected at baseline were assigned a pseudocount of 0.5. Clones with 0 or 1 copy at C1D1 were defined as singleton clones, while clones with 2 or more copies were defined as non-singleton clones. Clones expanded in unsorted samples were assigned a CD4+, CD8+ or unknown annotation through matching of protein sequences in sorted samples from the same patient. Wilcoxon tests on paired samples were used to test changes in diversity from C1D1 to C4D1. TCRdb provides this immuneACCESS table in a form limited to in-frame rearrangements. Some clones are lacking; in checked studies, under half of them reflect an unresolved V gene, and why the rest are absent is not known. Clone size and V and J calls were adopted from that table, with D and trimming inferred from the DNA. Counted in this sample were 50,000 to 75,000 clones; 88% of them appeared once. 5.4% of the sample is taken by the ten largest.

The meaning of the sample's time point label: cycle 2 day 1 (C2D1) of nivolumab. Every trial patient had relapsed following autologous stem cell transplantation, and prior brentuximab vedotin exposure was what differed among cohorts A, B and C. A total of fewer than 70 patients with relapsed/refractory classical Hodgkin lymphoma made up the trial cohort, and each patient's best overall response was complete response, partial response or progressive disease. Single-agent nivolumab was administered to trial patients in the multi-cohort phase II CheckMate 205 trial. Best overall response was determined by an independent review committee according to the 2007 International Working Group response criteria. PBMCs from the trial were collected at three points: immediately before nivolumab initiation (C1D1), and during therapy at cycle 2 day 1 and cycle 4 day 1. Peripheral blood was collected in 8 mL Vacutainer Cell Preparation Tubes, from which PBMCs were isolated by centrifugation and then cryopreserved.

Beyond this particular receptor, the publication reports: CD4+ but not CD8+ TCR diversity rose significantly by C4D1 (p=0.0027 vs p=0.16), most apparent in complete responders (p=0.02). Among trial patients, those achieving complete response had baseline diversity similar to that of newly diagnosed patients, while diversity was significantly lower in partial responders and progressors. Diversity was lower in patients who began nivolumab less than 1 year after ASCT, so these patients were left out of later analyses to avoid confounding by immune reconstitution. Baseline TCR diversity was reported to be lower in newly diagnosed patients than in healthy donors and to be lower still in relapsed/refractory patients. The study was limited to a single clinical trial cohort, and causes of repertoire differences, possibly disease activity or prior therapy, remained undefined.

Points on this clone: What this receptor recognizes is not known. No much larger clone exists at a distance of one base, and base qualities are not known.

The V end loses 6 bases and the J end loses 2 bases, and a stretch of 11 bases separates them. The CDR3 sequence holds 13 residues, the cysteine and phenylalanine included. The read is trimmed to its CDR3 DNA, 39 bases read in frame from base 1. Per the germline V gene, MGHRA is the CDR1 and YSYEKL is the CDR2. The rearranged chain carries TRBV4-1 and TRBJ2-7, with the identity of the D gene unclear. The source of this sequence is a human donor with classical Hodgkin lymphoma. Sequences were derived from peripheral blood mononuclear cells (PBMCs), sampled before the second cycle of nivolumab. The CDR3 protein is CASSYSVTYEQYF. In nucleotide form, the sequence is TGCGCCAGCAGTTACAGCGTGACCTACGAGCAGTACTTC.